Below, 32 T cell receptor beta chains from the same sample are listed, as sequenced in a study of T cells expressing NK-cell markers. TCRdb derives one entry per CDR3 protein from the 5' RACE reads, leaving out DNA. The data include about 540,000 distinct CDR3 sequences; the top ten clones carry roughly 3.5%. Sequencing was carried out using blood T cells: a sorted CD56 or NKG2C T cell subset, CD4+ or CD8+ T cells, or bulk PBMC T cells (not recorded which). Receptors originate from a man aged 18 to 29 in good health.

The chain has TRBV5-1 and TRBJ2-7; there is no DNA to check the TCRdb D call of TRBD1. CDR1 and CDR2 from the germline V gene are SGHRS and YFSETQ. The CDR3 length is 15 residues. The CDR3 loop is CASSSRQGGIHEQYF. The whole variable domain, filled in from reference TRBV5-1 and TRBJ2-7, reads KAGVTQTPRYLIKTRGQQVTLSCSPISGHRSVSWYQQTPGQGLQFLFEYFSETQRNKGNFPGRFSGRQFSNSRSEMNVSTLELGDSALYLCASSSRQGGIHEQYFGPGTRLTVT.

This rearrangement joins TRBV12-3 or TRBV12-4 to TRBJ2-3; TCRdb gives TRBD2 as the D gene, but with no DNA this cannot be confirmed. The length of the CDR3 is 15 residues. CDR3 region: CASSPDALAVGTQYF.

The V and J genes are TRBV21-1 and TRBJ2-4; TCRdb outputs TRBD1, but without DNA this stays unchecked. TRBV21-1 is a listed pseudogene. CDR3 length: 17 residues. CDR3 in amino acids: CASSGTGSYLAKNIQYF.

This chain connects TRBV29-1 to TRBJ1-6; TCRdb proposes TRBD1, but this gene call is untestable without DNA. Germline V lookup: CDR1 SQVTM, CDR2 ANQGSEA. This CDR3 has 14 residues. CDR3 residues: CSARTGTGNSPLHF.

The chain carries TRBV13 and TRBJ1-1. The germline V gene encodes CDR1 PRHDT and CDR2 FYEKMQ (reference sequence). The CDR3 is 14 amino acids. The CDR3 here is CASSSRQRITEAFF.

The V call is TRBV27, the J call TRBJ2-1; checking the TCRdb D call of TRBD2 is not possible without DNA. The CDR3 covers 12 residues. The germline CDR1 and CDR2 sequences are MNHEY and SMNVEV (reference sequence). The CDR3 is CASRGLGNEQFF.

The J gene is TRBJ2-7, the V gene TRBV20-1. CDR1 DFQATT and CDR2 SNEGSKA come from the germline V gene (reference sequence). The CDR3 is made up of 14 amino acids. CDR3 amino acids: CSATHTTDSYEQYF.

This chain links TRBV4-2 with TRBJ2-1; no DNA is available, so the TRBD2 call from TCRdb remains unchecked. The CDR3 totals 15 residues. CDR1 is LGHNA, CDR2 YNFKEQ, per germline. CDR3: CASSQDAGANNEQFF.

The chain combines TRBV11-2 with TRBJ2-5; TCRdb designates TRBD2, a call that cannot be tested without DNA. Germline-derived CDR1 and CDR2 are SGHAT and FQNNGV. The CDR3 is made up of 15 amino acids. CDR3 amino acids: CASSLNPQREQSQYF.

The chain uses TRBV29-1 and TRBJ2-2. The CDR3 spans 12 residues. Germline CDR1 reads SQVTM; CDR2 reads ANQGSEA. The CDR3 loop reads CSATELTGELFF.

CDR3 residues: CASSYRVFGKGPNGYTF. The genes are TRBV6-5 and TRBJ1-2; TCRdb lists TRBD1, though no DNA is available to test this call. The germline V gene encodes CDR1 MNHEY and CDR2 SVGAGI. The CDR3 spans 17 residues.

The chain joins TRBV6-1 to TRBJ1-2; TCRdb's assignment of TRBD1 cannot be checked, as there is no DNA. This CDR3 comprises 15 residues. In germline, CDR1 is MNHNS, CDR2 SASEGT. CDR3 region: CASSEAGGGHYGYTF.

The rearrangement joins TRBV7-6 to TRBJ2-7; the D call from TCRdb, TRBD1, cannot be confirmed without DNA. This CDR3 spans 13 amino acids. Germline CDR1 reads SGHVS; CDR2 reads FNYEAQ. CDR3 loop: CASSRQERDEQYF. Together with reference TRBV7-6 and TRBJ2-7, the CDR3 gives the full variable domain: GAGVSQSPRYKVTKRGQDVALRCDPISGHVSLYWYRQALGQGPEFLTYFNYEAQQDKSGLPNDRFSAERPEGSISTLTIQRTEQRDSAMYRCASSRQERDEQYFGPGTRLTVT.

The genes are TRBV7-9 and TRBJ1-1; TCRdb proposes TRBD1, but this gene call is untestable without DNA. The CDR3 has 15 residues. Germline-derived CDR1 and CDR2 are SEHNR and FQNEAQ (reference sequence). CDR3 sequence reads: CASSLTGGRNTEAFF. Using reference TRBV7-9 and TRBJ1-1 for the parts outside the CDR3, the full variable domain is DTGVSQNPRHKITKRGQNVTFRCDPISEHNRLYWYRQTLGQGPEFLTYFQNEAQLEKSRLLSDRFSAERPKGSFSTLEIQRTEQGDSAMYLCASSLTGGRNTEAFFGQGTRLTVV.

The chain couples TRBV7-9 to TRBJ2-1; the D call of TRBD2 rests on TCRdb alone, since no DNA is present to check it. The CDR3 extends over 15 amino acids. Germline CDR1 is SEHNR and CDR2 is FQNEAQ (reference sequence). This chain's CDR3 is CASSLGGGGHNEQFF. Full variable domain (outside the CDR3, taken from reference TRBV7-9 and TRBJ2-1): DTGVSQNPRHKITKRGQNVTFRCDPISEHNRLYWYRQTLGQGPEFLTYFQNEAQLEKSRLLSDRFSAERPKGSFSTLEIQRTEQGDSAMYLCASSLGGGGHNEQFFGPGTRLTVL.

The rearrangement joins TRBV7-2 to TRBJ2-5; with no DNA, the TCRdb D assignment of TRBD1 cannot be verified. The CDR3 contains 16 residues. Germline V gene data show CDR1 as SGHTA and CDR2 as FQGNSA. The CDR3 sequence: CASSLGGARFQETQYF. Drawing the rest from reference TRBV7-2 and TRBJ2-5, the complete variable domain is GAGVSQSPSNKVTEKGKDVELRCDPISGHTALYWYRQSLGQGLEFLIYFQGNSAPDKSGLPSDRFSAERTGGSVSTLTIQRTQQEDSAVYLCASSLGGARFQETQYFGPGTRLLVL.

V is TRBV5-5 and J is TRBJ2-5. Per the germline V gene, CDR1 is SGHKS and CDR2 is YYEKEE (reference sequence). This CDR3 is 11 amino acids long. CDR3 sequence: CASSSVWTQYF.

The chain combines TRBV3-1 with TRBJ2-2; checking the TCRdb D call of TRBD2 is not possible without DNA. This CDR3 region has 15 residues. CDR1 is LGHDT and CDR2 is YNNKEL in the germline V gene (reference sequence). CDR3 region: CASSHLTINTGELFF. The whole variable domain, remainder taken from reference TRBV3-1 and TRBJ2-2, is DTAVSQTPKYLVTQMGNDKSIKCEQNLGHDTMYWYKQDSKKFLKIMFSYNNKELIINETVPNRFSPKSPDKAHLNLHINSLELGDSAVYFCASSHLTINTGELFFGEGSRLTVL.

J is TRBJ2-2 and V is TRBV14; TCRdb proposes TRBD1, but this gene call is untestable without DNA. Germline assignment: CDR1 SGHDN and CDR2 FVKESK. This CDR3 has 15 amino acids. CDR3 protein: CASSQYRSTGGELFF.

V gene TRBV10-3 combines with J gene TRBJ2-1. Germline V CDR1 and CDR2: ENHRY, SYGVKD. This CDR3 has 13 residues. CDR3 protein: CAISEQGGNEQFF.

The chain employs TRBV11-2 and TRBJ2-5; the D call from TCRdb, TRBD1, cannot be confirmed without DNA. Per germline, CDR1 SGHAT and CDR2 FQNNGV. This CDR3 comprises 16 residues. The CDR3 sequence is CASSLPSWTRKETQYF.

The gene calls are TRBV20-1 and TRBJ2-5; the TCRdb call, TRBD2, lacks DNA for checking. CDR3 length: 16 amino acids. Looked up from germline, CDR1 is DFQATT and CDR2 is SNEGSKA (reference sequence). CDR3 sequence reads: CSAREERIHLRETQYF.

The rearrangement joins TRBV5-1 to TRBJ1-1; the D call of TRBD1 rests on TCRdb alone, since no DNA is present to check it. Per germline, CDR1 SGHRS and CDR2 YFSETQ. The CDR3 loop spans 15 amino acids. CDR3 sequence: CASSPGQFGVTEAFF.

The chain combines TRBV6-1 with TRBJ2-1; the D gene TCRdb calls, TRBD1, cannot be checked with no DNA. CDR3 size: 14 residues. Germline assignment: CDR1 MNHNS and CDR2 SASEGT. Here the CDR3 reads CASRPQLDTNEQFF.

The chain couples TRBV7-8 to TRBJ2-1; TCRdb's D gene call, TRBD2, goes unchecked for lack of DNA. Germline CDR1 reads SGHVS; CDR2 reads FQNEAQ. This CDR3 is 17 amino acids long. The CDR3 loop is CASSRGLAGGSYNEQFF. Drawing the rest from reference TRBV7-8 and TRBJ2-1, the complete variable domain is GAGVSQSPRYKVAKRGQDVALRCDPISGHVSLFWYQQALGQGPEFLTYFQNEAQLDKSGLPSDRFFAERPEGSVSTLKIQRTQQEDSAVYLCASSRGLAGGSYNEQFFGPGTRLTVL.

The chain is built from TRBV4-2 and TRBJ2-6. The CDR3 contains 15 residues. The germline V gene has CDR1 LGHNA and CDR2 YNFKEQ. The CDR3 protein is CASSQASSGANVLTF.

The genes are TRBV15 and TRBJ1-2; TCRdb's D call, TRBD1, is unchecked because there is no DNA. Germline assignment: CDR1 LNHNV and CDR2 YYDKDF (reference sequence). The length of the CDR3 is 13 residues. The CDR3 reads CATSPQGAGGYTF.

J is TRBJ2-3 and V is TRBV24-1. Germline V gives CDR1 KGHDR, CDR2 SFDVKD. The CDR3 has 14 residues. The CDR3 here is CATSKEKGTDTQYF.

The genes are TRBV24-1 and TRBJ2-5; lacking DNA, the TRBD1 call made by TCRdb goes unchecked. CDR3 length: 14 amino acids. Germline CDR1 reads KGHDR; CDR2 reads SFDVKD. The CDR3 loop is CATSGQGAWETQYF.

This sequence joins TRBV29-1 and TRBJ2-3; the D call from TCRdb, TRBD2, cannot be confirmed without DNA. This CDR3 has 13 residues. The germline CDR1 and CDR2 sequences are SQVTM and ANQGSEA. The CDR3 sequence is CSVRDSFTDTQYF.

This chain connects TRBV24-1 to TRBJ2-5; TCRdb reports TRBD1, a call that lacks DNA to check it against. Looked up from germline, CDR1 is KGHDR and CDR2 is SFDVKD. The CDR3 totals 14 residues. The CDR3 here is CATSESGSRETQYF.

CDR3 in amino acids: CATRRKGQGKFNEQFF. The genes are TRBV24-1 and TRBJ2-1; without DNA, the TCRdb call of TRBD1 cannot be checked. The CDR3 has 16 residues. CDR1 is KGHDR and CDR2 is SFDVKD in the germline V gene.